This T cell receptor (beta chain) derives from a study of cytomegalovirus exposure and HLA in healthy donors. The J segment lost 8 bases and the V segment lost 5 bases, leaving 9 bases of the junction unmatched. Germline V gives CDR1 MNHNY, CDR2 SVGAGI (reference sequence). The CDR3 is 14 residues long. 13 Jbeta primers and 60 Vbeta primers were used for the PCR. Assay used: immunoSEQ multiplex PCR; TCRdb lists only in-frame clones, some missing. Among 180,000 or so clones listed, approximately 86% were seen once. The V call is TRBV6-6, the J call TRBJ1-2; 9 nucleotides align to TRBD1. Sequencing input: PBMCs. The sequence was obtained from a woman aged 25 to 39 in good health and CMV-seronegative. The CDR3 region has the DNA TGTGCCAGCAGTCGGGACAGGGAGGTCTACGGCTACACCTTC. Translating it yields CASSRDREVYGYTF.